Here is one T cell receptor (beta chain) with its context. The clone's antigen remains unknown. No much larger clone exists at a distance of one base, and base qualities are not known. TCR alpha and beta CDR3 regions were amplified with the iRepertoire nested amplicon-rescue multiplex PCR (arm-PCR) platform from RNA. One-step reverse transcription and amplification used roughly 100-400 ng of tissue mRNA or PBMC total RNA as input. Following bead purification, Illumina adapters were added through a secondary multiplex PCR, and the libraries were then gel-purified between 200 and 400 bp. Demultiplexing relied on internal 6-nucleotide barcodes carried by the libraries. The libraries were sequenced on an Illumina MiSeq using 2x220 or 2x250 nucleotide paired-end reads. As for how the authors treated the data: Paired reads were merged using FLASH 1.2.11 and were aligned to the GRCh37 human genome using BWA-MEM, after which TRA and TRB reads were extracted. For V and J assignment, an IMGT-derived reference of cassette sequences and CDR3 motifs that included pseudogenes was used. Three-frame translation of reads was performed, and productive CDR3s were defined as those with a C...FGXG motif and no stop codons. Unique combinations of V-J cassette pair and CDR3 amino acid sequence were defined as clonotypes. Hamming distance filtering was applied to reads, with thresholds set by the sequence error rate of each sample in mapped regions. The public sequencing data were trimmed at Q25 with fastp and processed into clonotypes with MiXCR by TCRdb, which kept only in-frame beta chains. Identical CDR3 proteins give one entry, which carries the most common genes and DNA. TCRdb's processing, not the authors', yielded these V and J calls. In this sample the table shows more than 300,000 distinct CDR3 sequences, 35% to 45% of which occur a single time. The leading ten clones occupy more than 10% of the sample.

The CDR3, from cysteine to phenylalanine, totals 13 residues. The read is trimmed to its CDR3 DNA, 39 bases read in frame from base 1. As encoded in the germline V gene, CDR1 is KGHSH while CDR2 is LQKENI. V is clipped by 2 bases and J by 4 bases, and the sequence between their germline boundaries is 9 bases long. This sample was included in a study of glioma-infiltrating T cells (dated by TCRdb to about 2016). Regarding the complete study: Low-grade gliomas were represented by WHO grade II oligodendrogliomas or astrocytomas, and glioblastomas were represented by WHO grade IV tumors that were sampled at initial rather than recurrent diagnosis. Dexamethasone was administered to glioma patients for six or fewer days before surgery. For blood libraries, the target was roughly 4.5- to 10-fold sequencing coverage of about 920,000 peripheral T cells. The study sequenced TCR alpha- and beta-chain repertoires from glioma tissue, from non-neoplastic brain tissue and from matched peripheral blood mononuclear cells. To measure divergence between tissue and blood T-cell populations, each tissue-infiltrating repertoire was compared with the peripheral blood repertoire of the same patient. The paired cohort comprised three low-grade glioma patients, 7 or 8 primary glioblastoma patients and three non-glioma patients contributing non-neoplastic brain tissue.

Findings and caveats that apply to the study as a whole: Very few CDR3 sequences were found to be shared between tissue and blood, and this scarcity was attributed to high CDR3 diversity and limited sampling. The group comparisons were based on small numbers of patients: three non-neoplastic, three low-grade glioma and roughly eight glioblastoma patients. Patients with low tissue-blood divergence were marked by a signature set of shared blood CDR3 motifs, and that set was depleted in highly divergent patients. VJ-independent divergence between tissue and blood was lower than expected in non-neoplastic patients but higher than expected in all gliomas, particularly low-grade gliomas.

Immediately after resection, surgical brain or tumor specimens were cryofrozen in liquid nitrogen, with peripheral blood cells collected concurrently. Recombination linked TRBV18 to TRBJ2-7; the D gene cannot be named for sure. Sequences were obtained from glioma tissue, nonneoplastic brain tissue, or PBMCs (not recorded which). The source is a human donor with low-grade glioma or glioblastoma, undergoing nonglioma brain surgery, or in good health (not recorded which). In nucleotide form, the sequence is TGTGCCAGCTCACCATTTAGGATTTACGAGCAGTACTTC. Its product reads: CASSPFRIYEQYF.